This T cell receptor (beta chain) came from a study of shared clonotypes between healthy human individuals. This clone was observed a single time. Its specificity is not known. The study, taken as a whole, reports: Relative to memory subsets, naive subsets generally showed larger estimated richness.

It was about 210 ng DNA, around 32,000 T cell genomes, that sorted-subset replicate PCRs used. The table came from immunoSEQ multiplex PCR; TCRdb's copy has only in-frame clones and leaves some out. The data show over a million clones, approximately 98.5% seen once. Sequenced input: naive CD4+ T cells sorted from blood. Subset here: CD45RA+ positively selected. The TCR sequence derives from a man aged 25-45 years in good health.

CDR3 loop: CASSFFRGTYEQYF. The CDR3 region has the DNA TGTGCCAGCAGCTTTTTCCGTGGGACCTACGAGCAGTACTTC. This chain uses TRBV5-6 with TRBJ2-7; D remains ambiguous. V lost 2 bases and J 2 bases, leaving 11 bases between the germline ends. Germline V CDR1 and CDR2: SGHDT, YYEEEE. This CDR3 has 14 residues.